This T cell receptor (beta chain) was captured by sequencing in a study of OX40 agonist ivuxolimab in advanced cancers. The study, taken as a whole, reports: Expansion of clones was among the lowest in partial responders at 0.1-3.0 mg/kg. More expanded clones were seen, on average, in CD8+ T cells than in CD4+.

The data were produced by immunoSEQ multiplex PCR, yet TCRdb's version contains in-frame clones alone and is incomplete. The sample gives roughly 70,000 clones, about 90% of which show up once; about 0.31% is in the top ten. Turning to this clone: Its antigen is unknown.

Trimming at V came to 0 bases and at J to 3 bases, leaving 5 bases not matched to a gene. Germline-derived CDR1 and CDR2 are MNHEY and SMNVEV (reference sequence). CDR3 length: 19 amino acids. The chain uses TRBV27 and TRBJ2-2, with TRBD2 matching 15 bases. Sequenced material: CD4+ or CD8+ T cells sorted from blood, taken in a trial of the OX40 agonist ivuxolimab. This TCR was recovered from an adult with an advanced solid tumor such as melanoma, head and neck, liver or kidney cancer. CDR3 sequence (DNA): TGTGCCAGCAGTTTATCTTCAGGGACTAGCGGGAGGTACACCGGGGAGCTGTTTTTT. Protein sequence: CASSLSSGTSGRYTGELFF.